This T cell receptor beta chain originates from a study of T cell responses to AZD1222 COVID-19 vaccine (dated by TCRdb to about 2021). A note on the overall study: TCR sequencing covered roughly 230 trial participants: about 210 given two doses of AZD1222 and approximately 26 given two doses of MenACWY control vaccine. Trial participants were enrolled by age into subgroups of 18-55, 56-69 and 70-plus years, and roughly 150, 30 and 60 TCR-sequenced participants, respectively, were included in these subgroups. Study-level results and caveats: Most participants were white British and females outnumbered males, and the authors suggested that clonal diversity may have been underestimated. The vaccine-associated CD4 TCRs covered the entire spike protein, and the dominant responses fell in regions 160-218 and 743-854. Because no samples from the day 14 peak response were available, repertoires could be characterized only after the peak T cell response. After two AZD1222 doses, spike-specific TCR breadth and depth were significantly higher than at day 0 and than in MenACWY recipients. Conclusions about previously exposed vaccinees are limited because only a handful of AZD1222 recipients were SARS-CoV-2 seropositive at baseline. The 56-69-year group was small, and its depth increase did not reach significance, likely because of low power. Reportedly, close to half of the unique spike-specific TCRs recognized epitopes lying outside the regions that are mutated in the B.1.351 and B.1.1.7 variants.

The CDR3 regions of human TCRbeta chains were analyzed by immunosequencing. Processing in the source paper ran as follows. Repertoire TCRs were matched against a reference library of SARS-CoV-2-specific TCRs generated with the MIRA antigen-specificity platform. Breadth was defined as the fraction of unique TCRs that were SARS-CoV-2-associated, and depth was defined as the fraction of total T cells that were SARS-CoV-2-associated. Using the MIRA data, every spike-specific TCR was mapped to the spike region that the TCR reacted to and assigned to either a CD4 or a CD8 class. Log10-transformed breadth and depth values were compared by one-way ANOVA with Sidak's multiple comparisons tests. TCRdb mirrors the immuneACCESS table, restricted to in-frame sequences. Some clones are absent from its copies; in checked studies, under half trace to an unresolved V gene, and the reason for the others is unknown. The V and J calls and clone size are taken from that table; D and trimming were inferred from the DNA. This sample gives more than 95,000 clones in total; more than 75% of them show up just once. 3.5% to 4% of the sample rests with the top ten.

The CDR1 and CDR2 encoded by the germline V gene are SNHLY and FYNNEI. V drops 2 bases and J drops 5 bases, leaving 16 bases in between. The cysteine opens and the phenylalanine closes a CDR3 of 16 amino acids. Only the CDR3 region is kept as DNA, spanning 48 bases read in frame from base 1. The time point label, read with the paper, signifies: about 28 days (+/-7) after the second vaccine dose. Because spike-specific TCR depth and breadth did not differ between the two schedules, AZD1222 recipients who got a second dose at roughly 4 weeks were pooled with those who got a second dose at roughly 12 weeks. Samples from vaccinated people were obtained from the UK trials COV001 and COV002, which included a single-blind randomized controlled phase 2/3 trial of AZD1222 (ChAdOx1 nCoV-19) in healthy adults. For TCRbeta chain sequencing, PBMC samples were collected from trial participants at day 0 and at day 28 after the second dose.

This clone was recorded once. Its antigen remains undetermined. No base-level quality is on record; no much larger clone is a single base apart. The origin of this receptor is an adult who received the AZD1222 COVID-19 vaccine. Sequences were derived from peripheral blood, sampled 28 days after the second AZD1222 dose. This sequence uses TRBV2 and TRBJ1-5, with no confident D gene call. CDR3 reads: CASSERSRIVHQPQHF. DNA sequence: TGTGCCAGCAGTGAACGGAGCCGGATAGTTCATCAGCCCCAGCATTTT.